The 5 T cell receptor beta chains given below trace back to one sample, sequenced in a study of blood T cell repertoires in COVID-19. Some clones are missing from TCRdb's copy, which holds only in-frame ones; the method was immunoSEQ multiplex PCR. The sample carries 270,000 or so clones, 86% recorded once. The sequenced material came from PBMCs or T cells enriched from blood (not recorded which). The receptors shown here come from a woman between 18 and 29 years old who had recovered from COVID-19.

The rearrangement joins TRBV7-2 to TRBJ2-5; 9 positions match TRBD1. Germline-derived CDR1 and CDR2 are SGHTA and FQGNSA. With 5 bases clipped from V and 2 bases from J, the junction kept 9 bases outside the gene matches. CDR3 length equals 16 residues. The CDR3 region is CASSPPPTGGQETQYF. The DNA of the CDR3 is TGTGCCAGCAGCCCACCCCCGACAGGGGGACAAGAGACCCAGTACTTC.

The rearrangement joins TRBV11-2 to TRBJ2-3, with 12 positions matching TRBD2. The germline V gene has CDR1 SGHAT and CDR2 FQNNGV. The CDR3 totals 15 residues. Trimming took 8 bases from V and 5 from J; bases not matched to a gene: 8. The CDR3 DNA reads TGTGCCAGCTTAACGAGGGGACTAGCGGGAGATACGCAGTATTTT. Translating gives CASLTRGLAGDTQYF.

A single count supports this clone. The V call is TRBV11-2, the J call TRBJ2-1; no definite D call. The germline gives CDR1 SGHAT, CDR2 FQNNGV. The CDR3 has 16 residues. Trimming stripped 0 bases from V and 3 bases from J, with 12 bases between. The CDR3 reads CASSLDRLPCYNEQFF. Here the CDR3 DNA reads TGTGCCAGCAGCTTAGATCGTCTCCCCTGCTACAATGAGCAGTTCTTC.

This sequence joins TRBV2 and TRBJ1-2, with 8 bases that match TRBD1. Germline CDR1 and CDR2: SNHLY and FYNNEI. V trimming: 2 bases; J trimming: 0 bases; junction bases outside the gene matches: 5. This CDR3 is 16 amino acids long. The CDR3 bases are TGTGCCAGCAGTGAACCAGGACAGGGCTCTAACTATGGCTACACCTTC. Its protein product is CASSEPGQGSNYGYTF. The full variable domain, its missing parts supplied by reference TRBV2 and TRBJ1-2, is EPEVTQTPSHQVTQMGQEVILRCVPISNHLYFYWYRQILGQKVEFLVSFYNNEISEKSEIFDDQFSVERPDGSNFTLKIRSTKLEDSAMYFCASSEPGQGSNYGYTFGSGTRLTVV.

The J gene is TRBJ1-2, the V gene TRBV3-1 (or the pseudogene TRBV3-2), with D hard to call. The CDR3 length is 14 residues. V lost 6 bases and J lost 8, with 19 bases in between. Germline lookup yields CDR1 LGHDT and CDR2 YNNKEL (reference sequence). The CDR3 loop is CASSSGVAGEGYTF. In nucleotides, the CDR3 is TGTGCCAGCAGTTCCGGGGTGGCAGGCGAGGGCTACACCTTC.